The clone carrying this TCR beta chain was counted at least ten times. What it binds is not known. CDR3 size: 16 residues. Germline CDR1 reads LGHNA; CDR2 reads YSLEER. V lost 4 bases to trimming and J lost 7 bases, with 20 bases between them. TCRdb re-called the 5' RACE reads with MiXCR, one entry per CDR3 protein. The repertoire holds about 150,000 distinct CDR3 sequences, with about 42% as singletons. The sample comes from a study of CD8 T cells in ankylosing spondylitis. Findings of the study overall: Matched synovial fluid from ankylosing spondylitis patients was reported to be enriched for disease-linked clones.

This sequence originates from a male donor with ankylosing spondylitis. The V call is TRBV4-3, the J call TRBJ2-1; tentative D call: TRBD2 (6 bases). The material sequenced was synovial fluid, either unsorted or a sorted T cell fraction (not recorded which). The CDR3 DNA follows: TGCGCCAGCAGCCCCACGGGAGCGGATAGCGCGAATGAGCAGTTCTTC. It codes for CASSPTGADSANEQFF.